The rows below give T cell receptor beta chains drawn from one sample of a study of blood T cell repertoires in COVID-19. Sequencing used immunoSEQ multiplex PCR; TCRdb keeps in-frame clones, though not all of them. The sample lists under 55,000 clones, around nine tenths occurring once. Material for sequencing was peripheral blood. The source is a human donor in a cohort sampled during active COVID-19. Each CDR3 is given with its conserved first and last residue. The D gene is left open where the match is weak. The size of a clone is reported for some rows only, either as once, few or many, or as a class for expanded clones.

cdr3_nt cdr3_aa j_call v_call d_call clone_size
TGTGCCAGCTCACCGGTGAGGGGCAATCAGCCCCAGCATTTT CASSPVRGNQPQHF TRBJ1-5 TRBV18 . .
TGTGCCAGTAGACGATCGGGGGATCGACTCGCAACTAATGAAAAACTGTTTTTT CASRRSGDRLATNEKLFF TRBJ1-4 TRBV19 . .
TGCGCCAGCAGCCAAGATGTAAAACTCCAAGAGACCCAGTACTTC CASSQDVKLQETQYF TRBJ2-5 TRBV4-1 . .
TGTGCCAGCAGCTTATCTGGGGGCGTTAGCAATCAGCCCCAGCATTTT CASSLSGGVSNQPQHF TRBJ1-5 TRBV7-9 . .
TGTGCCAGCAGCTTAGTGTTCAGGATGAACACTGAAGCTTTCTTT CASSLVFRMNTEAFF TRBJ1-1 TRBV11-2 . .
TGCGCCAGCAGCTTGGTGGGTAGCGGGAACTGGGAGCAGTTCTTC CASSLVGSGNWEQFF TRBJ2-1 TRBV5-1 TRBD2 once
TGTGCCAGCAGTTTTCAGGGTGGCAACGTCCTGACTTTC CASSFQGGNVLTF TRBJ2-6 TRBV6-6 . once
TGTGCCAGCAGTCCAGTCCCGAATCAGCCCCAGCATTTT CASSPVPNQPQHF TRBJ1-5 TRBV2 . once
TGCGCCAGCATCCCGGGACAGGGGGCGCGAACTGAAGCTTTCTTT CASIPGQGARTEAFF TRBJ1-1 TRBV5-1 TRBD1 .
TGTGCCAGCAGCTCCCCCAAAGGTGGTGCAGGGCTGAACACTGAAGCTTTCTTT CASSSPKGGAGLNTEAFF TRBJ1-1 TRBV7-2 . .
TGTGCCAGTAGTGACAGGGATTTTCGGGACGAGCAGTACTTC CASSDRDFRDEQYF TRBJ2-7 TRBV19 TRBD1 .
TGTGCCAGCAGCTTGGCTAGCGGGACATATACGCAGTATTTT CASSLASGTYTQYF TRBJ2-3 TRBV7-3 TRBD2 .
TGTGCCAGTAGTAGGGACAGCTTCGGAAACACCATATATTTT CASSRDSFGNTIYF TRBJ1-3 TRBV19 TRBD1 .
TGTGCCAGCAGTTTGACAGGGGGCTTGACAGATACGCAGTATTTT CASSLTGGLTDTQYF TRBJ2-3 TRBV5-6 TRBD1 .
TGCGCCAGCAGTGGATCAGGCCTCCCCGTGACTGAAGCTTTCTTT CASSGSGLPVTEAFF TRBJ1-1 TRBV10-1 . .
TGTGCCAGCAGTTTATATCCAGCGGGAGTGAACAATGAGCAGTTCTTC CASSLYPAGVNNEQFF TRBJ2-1 TRBV27 TRBD2 once
TGTGCCACCAGTGATTCGTGGATCGGAGAGGATACGCAGTATTTT CATSDSWIGEDTQYF TRBJ2-3 TRBV24-1 . .
TGTGCCAGCAGTTTGGGACTAGCGCTTAGCACAGATACGCAGTATTTT CASSLGLALSTDTQYF TRBJ2-3 TRBV6-5 TRBD2 .
TGCGCCAGCAGCTTGGCCGGGGGAAGCGGGAGACGGTTTGGGAATGAGCAGTTCTTC CASSLAGGSGRRFGNEQFF TRBJ2-1 TRBV5-1 TRBD2 .
TGTGCCAGCAGAGCAACAGGGGGACCTAACACTGAAGCTTTCTTT CASRATGGPNTEAFF TRBJ1-1 TRBV2 TRBD1 .
TGTGCCAGCAGCTTAGTTTTTCGAGCCAGGGTGAAGTCTGAAGCTTTCTTT CASSLVFRARVKSEAFF TRBJ1-1 TRBV13 . .
TGTGCCATGAGACAGGGCTCCTCTGGGGCCAACGTCCTGACTTTC CAMRQGSSGANVLTF TRBJ2-6 TRBV6-5 TRBD1 .
TGTGCCAGCTCAGGGACTACCCAGGCGACCCAGTACTTC CASSGTTQATQYF TRBJ2-5 TRBV18 TRBD2 .
TGTGCCAGTACCCATCCCGGGGGGTCTGCAACTAATGAAAAACTGTTTTTT CASTHPGGSATNEKLFF TRBJ1-4 TRBV19 . once
TGTGCCAGAAACCCCCCGAGACAAATTTATAATTCACCCCTCCACTTT CARNPPRQIYNSPLHF TRBJ1-6 TRBV7-5 . .
TGCGCCAGCAGGGAGAAAGGACAGGGATGGGGTGTCACTGAAGCCTTCTTT CASREKGQGWGVTEAFF TRBJ1-1 TRBV23-1 TRBD1 .
TGTGCCAGCAGTCCGGGGTGGGGGCCCACACAGAGTGAGACCCAGTACTTC CASSPGWGPTQSETQYF TRBJ2-5 TRBV3-1/TRBV3-2 . .
TGCGCCAGCAGTTCGGCTAGCGGGAGGATCGGTGAGCAGTTCTTC CASSSASGRIGEQFF TRBJ2-1 TRBV10-2 TRBD2 .
TGTGCCAGCAGCTTGGACAGGTACGAGCAGTACTTC CASSLDRYEQYF TRBJ2-7 TRBV5-6 . .
TGTGCCAGCAGCTTAGGGGCAGGCATCTACGAGCAGTACTTC CASSLGAGIYEQYF TRBJ2-7 TRBV11-2 . .
TGTGCCACCGGAGAAATGGGGGGCACTGAAGCTTTCTTT CATGEMGGTEAFF TRBJ1-1 TRBV15 . .
TGTGCCAGCAAAAGGACTAGCAATTCAGAGACCCAGTACTTC CASKRTSNSETQYF TRBJ2-5 TRBV2 TRBD2 .
TGTGCCAGCAGCCCCAGCTCCTACGAGCAGTACTTC CASSPSSYEQYF TRBJ2-7 TRBV28 . .
TGTGCCAGCAGCCAAGCCCCGGCAACTAATGAAAAACTGTTTTTT CASSQAPATNEKLFF TRBJ1-4 TRBV3-1/TRBV3-2 . .
TGTGCCTGGAGGCATGGCAGGCCAAAGGATACGCAGTATTTT CAWRHGRPKDTQYF TRBJ2-3 TRBV30 . .
TGTGCCAGCAGCCGGTACAGCCTTAACAACAATGAGCAGTTCTTC CASSRYSLNNNEQFF TRBJ2-1 TRBV3-1/TRBV3-2 . .
TGTGCCAGCAGCTTGGTAGGGGGAGAGACCCAGTACTTC CASSLVGGETQYF TRBJ2-5 TRBV5-6 . .
TGTGCCAGCAGCTTGGAAGGGGAGGCGACTAATGAAAAACTGTTTTTT CASSLEGEATNEKLFF TRBJ1-4 TRBV5-6 . .
TGTGCCAGCAGCACAGGGACACCGATTGCCCTACTATATGGCTACACCTTC CASSTGTPIALLYGYTF TRBJ1-2 TRBV7-9 . .
TGTGCCAGCAGCTCAATTTGGACAGCCAATGAGCAGTTCTTC CASSSIWTANEQFF TRBJ2-1 TRBV5-5 . .
TGCGCCAGCAGCTCGCAGGGGGCGGTTGGAGAGACCCAGTACTTC CASSSQGAVGETQYF TRBJ2-5 TRBV5-1 TRBD1 .
TGTGCCAGCAGCGGCAGGCCTGGGAGCAATCAGCCCCAGCATTTT CASSGRPGSNQPQHF TRBJ1-5 TRBV5-6 . .
TGTGCCAGTAGAAGTCAGGGGGATCAGCCCCAGCATTTT CASRSQGDQPQHF TRBJ1-5 TRBV19 TRBD1 .